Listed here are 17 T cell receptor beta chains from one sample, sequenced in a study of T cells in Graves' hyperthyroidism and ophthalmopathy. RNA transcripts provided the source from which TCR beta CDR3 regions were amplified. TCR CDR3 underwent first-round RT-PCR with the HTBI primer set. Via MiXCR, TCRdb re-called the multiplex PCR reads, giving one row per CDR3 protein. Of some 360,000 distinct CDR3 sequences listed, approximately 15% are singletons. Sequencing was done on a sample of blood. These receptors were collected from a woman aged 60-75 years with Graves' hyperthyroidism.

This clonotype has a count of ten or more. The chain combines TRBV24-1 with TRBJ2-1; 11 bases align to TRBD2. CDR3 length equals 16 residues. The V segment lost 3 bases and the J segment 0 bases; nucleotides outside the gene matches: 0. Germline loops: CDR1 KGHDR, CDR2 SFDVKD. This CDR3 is CATSDTSGSSYNEQFF. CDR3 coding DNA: TGTGCCACCAGTGATACTAGCGGGAGCTCCTACAATGAGCAGTTCTTC.

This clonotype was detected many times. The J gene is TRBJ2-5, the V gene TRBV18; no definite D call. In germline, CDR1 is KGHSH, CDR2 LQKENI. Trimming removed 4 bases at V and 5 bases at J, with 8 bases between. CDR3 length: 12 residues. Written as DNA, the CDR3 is TGTGCCAGCTCACGGGTCTGGGAGACCCAGTACTTC. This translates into CASSRVWETQYF.

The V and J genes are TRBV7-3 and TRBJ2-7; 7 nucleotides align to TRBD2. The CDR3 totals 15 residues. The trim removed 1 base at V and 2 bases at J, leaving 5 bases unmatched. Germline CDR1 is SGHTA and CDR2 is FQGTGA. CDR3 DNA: TGTGCCAGCAGCTTAAGGGCGGGAGTACCCTACGAGCAGTACTTC. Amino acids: CASSLRAGVPYEQYF.

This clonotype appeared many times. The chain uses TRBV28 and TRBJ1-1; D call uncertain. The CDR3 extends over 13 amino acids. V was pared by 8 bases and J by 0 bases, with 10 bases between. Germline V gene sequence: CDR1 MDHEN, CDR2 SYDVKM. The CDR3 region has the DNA TGTGCCAGCGGAGAGATATTGAACACTGAAGCTTTCTTT. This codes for CASGEILNTEAFF.

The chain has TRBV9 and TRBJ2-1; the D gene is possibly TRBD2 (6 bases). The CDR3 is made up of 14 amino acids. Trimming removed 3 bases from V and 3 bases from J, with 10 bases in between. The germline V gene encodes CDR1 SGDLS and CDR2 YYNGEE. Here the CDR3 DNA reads TGTGCCAGCAGCGCGACTAGGTTCTACAATGAGCAGTTCTTC. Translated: CASSATRFYNEQFF.

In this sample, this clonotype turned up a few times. DNA of the CDR3: TGTGCCAGTATTCCCGGACGGAACTACAATGAGCAGTTCTTC. It codes for CASIPGRNYNEQFF. The chain uses TRBV7-6 and TRBJ2-1; D uncertain. Between the trimmed V and J ends, which lost 9 bases and 3 bases, there was a span of 15 bases. Germline V gives CDR1 SGHVS, CDR2 FNYEAQ. This CDR3 contains 14 residues.

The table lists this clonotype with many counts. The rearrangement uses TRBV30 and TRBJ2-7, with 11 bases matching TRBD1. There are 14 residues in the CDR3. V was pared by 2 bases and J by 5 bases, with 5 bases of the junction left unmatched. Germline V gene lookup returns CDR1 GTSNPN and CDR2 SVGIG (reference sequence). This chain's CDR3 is CAWSPGQGGHEQYF. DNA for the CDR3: TGTGCCTGGAGTCCGGGACAGGGGGGACACGAGCAGTACTTC.

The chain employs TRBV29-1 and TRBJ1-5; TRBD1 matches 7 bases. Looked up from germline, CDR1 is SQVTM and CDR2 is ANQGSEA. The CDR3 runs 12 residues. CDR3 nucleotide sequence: TGCAGGCCAGGGGGAAGCAATCAGCCCCAGCATTTT. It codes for CRPGGSNQPQHF.

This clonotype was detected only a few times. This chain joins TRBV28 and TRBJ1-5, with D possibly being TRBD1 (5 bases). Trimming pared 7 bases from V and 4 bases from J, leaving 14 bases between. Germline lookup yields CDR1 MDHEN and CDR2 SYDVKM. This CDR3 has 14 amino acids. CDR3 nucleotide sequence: TGTGCCAGCAAGGGGACTGTGAGTAATCAGCCCCAGCATTTT. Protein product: CASKGTVSNQPQHF.

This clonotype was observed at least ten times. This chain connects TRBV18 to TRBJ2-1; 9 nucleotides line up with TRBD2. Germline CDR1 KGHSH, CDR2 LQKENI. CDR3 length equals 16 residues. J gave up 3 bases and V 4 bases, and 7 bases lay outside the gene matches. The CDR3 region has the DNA TGTGCCAGCTCACTAAATAGCGGGAGTGTCTACAATGAGCAGTTCTTC. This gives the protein CASSLNSGSVYNEQFF.

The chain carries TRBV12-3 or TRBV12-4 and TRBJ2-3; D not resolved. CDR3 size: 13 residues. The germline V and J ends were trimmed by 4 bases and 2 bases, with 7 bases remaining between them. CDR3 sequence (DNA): TGTGCCAGCAGTTACGCGATCACAGATACGCAGTATTTT. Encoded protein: CASSYAITDTQYF.

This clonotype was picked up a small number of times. The CDR3 sequence is CATSDSGGPKGPQHF. The CDR3 region has the DNA TGTGCCACCAGTGATTCAGGGGGGCCCAAGGGGCCCCAGCATTTT. The rearrangement links TRBV24-1 to TRBJ1-5, with TRBD1 identical over 7 bases. V shed 2 bases and J 9 bases; nucleotides not matched to a gene: 9. Germline assignment: CDR1 KGHDR and CDR2 SFDVKD. CDR3 length: 15 residues.

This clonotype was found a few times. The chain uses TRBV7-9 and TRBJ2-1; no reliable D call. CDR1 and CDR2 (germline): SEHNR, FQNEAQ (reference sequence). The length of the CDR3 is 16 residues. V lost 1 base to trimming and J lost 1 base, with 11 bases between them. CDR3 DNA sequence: TGTGCCAGCAGCTTAGTTGAAGCCCCTTCCTACAATGAGCAGTTCTTC. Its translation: CASSLVEAPSYNEQFF.

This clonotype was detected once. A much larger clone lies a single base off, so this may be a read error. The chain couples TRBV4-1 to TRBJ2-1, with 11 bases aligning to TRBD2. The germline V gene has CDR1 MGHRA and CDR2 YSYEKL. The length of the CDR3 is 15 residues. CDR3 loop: CAGSQVTSGNNEQFF. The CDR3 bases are TGCGCCGGCAGCCAAGTGACTAGCGGGAACAATGAGCAGTTCTTC.

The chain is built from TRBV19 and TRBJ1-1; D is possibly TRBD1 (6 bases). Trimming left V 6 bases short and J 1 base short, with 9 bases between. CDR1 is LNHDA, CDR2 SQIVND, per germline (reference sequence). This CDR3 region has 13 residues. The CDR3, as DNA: TGTGCCAGTAGGAAGACAGGGAACACTGAAGCTTTCTTT. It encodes CASRKTGNTEAFF.

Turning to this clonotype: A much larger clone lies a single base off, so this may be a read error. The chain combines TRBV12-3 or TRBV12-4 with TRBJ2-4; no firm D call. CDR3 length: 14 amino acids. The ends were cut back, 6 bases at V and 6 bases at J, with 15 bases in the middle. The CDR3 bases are TGTGCCAGCAGCAACACCCCGGTGTCAAACATTCAGTACTTC. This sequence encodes CASSNTPVSNIQYF.

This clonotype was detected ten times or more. CDR3 residues: CASKLAGVSYNEQFF. The CDR3 nucleotides read TGTGCCAGTAAGTTAGCGGGAGTCTCCTACAATGAGCAGTTCTTC. The rearrangement uses TRBV6-1 and TRBJ2-1; TRBD2 agrees at 9 bases. The CDR3 length is 15 residues. The trim removed 9 bases at V and 0 bases at J, leaving 6 bases unmatched. Germline V lookup: CDR1 MNHNS, CDR2 SASEGT.